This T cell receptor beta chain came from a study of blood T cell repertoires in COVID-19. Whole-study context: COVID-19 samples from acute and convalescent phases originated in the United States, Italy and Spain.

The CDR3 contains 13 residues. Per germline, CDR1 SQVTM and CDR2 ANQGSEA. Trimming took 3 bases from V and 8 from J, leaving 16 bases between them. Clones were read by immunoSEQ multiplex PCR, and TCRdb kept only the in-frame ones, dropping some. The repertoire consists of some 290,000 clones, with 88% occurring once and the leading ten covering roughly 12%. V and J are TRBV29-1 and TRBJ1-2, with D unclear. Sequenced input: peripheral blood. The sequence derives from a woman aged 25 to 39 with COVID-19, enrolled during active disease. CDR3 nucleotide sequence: TGCAGCGTTGACCGAGGTGCCGCTGGCGGCTACACCTTC. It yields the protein CSVDRGAAGGYTF.